This TCR beta chain derives from a study of T-cell reconstitution after alpha-beta-depleted transplantation in children. A TCRbeta library incorporating unique molecular identifiers was prepared. Each CDR3 protein gets one entry after TCRdb re-called the PCR reads with MiXCR. This table holds a few hundred thousand distinct CDR3 sequences, over 9.5% found once. The CDR3 extends over 15 amino acids. V was trimmed by 5 bases and J by 0 bases, leaving 11 bases between them. Germline-derived CDR1 and CDR2 are SGHVS and FQNEAQ. This clonotype was recorded at least ten times. The sample was PBMCs from the stem cell graft donor, taken from the stem cell graft. The clonotype comes from a human donor who donated a stem cell graft to a child with SCID. The chain combines TRBV7-8 with TRBJ1-3; no firm D call. DNA for the CDR3: TGTGCCAGCAGCCCCGGCCCTTACTCTGGAAACACCATATATTTT. This encodes CASSPGPYSGNTIYF. Full variable domain (rest looked up from reference TRBV7-8 and TRBJ1-3): GAGVSQSPRYKVAKRGQDVALRCDPISGHVSLFWYQQALGQGPEFLTYFQNEAQLDKSGLPSDRFFAERPEGSVSTLKIQRTQQEDSAVYLCASSPGPYSGNTIYFGEGSWLTVV.